This T cell receptor (beta chain) appears in the sequencing data of a study of response to subunit inactivated influenza vaccine. TCRdb passed the RT-PCR reads through MiXCR, listing each CDR3 protein once. The data hold about 570,000 distinct CDR3 sequences, with 11% observed a single time. Germline V CDR1 and CDR2: SQVTM, ANQGSEA. The CDR3 runs 13 residues. Trimming shortened V by 7 bases and J by 1 base, and 13 bases separated the two germline ends. This sample was shared with a second study, whose subject was T cells expressing NK-cell markers. As that study records: The authors made TCR beta cDNA libraries by 5'RACE template switching. This switching added a universal primer site and UMIs. Clarity on HCMV specificity was lacking for the expanded NKG2C+ T cell clones.

This sequence was found in a middle-aged man who received an inactivated influenza vaccine. The chain combines TRBV29-1 with TRBJ1-2, with D possibly TRBD1 on 5 matching bases. Source: PBMCs from blood, taken on the day of vaccination. CDR3 loop: CSASTGGNYGYTF. The DNA of the CDR3 is TGCAGCGCGTCCACTGGGGGTAACTATGGCTACACCTTC.